One T cell receptor (beta chain) is described in this entry. The antigen is undetermined. The data derive from a study of identical twins. Study-wide results and caveats: The authors drew conclusions from cross-sectional statistical analysis rather than following the same donors.

Unique molecular identifiers were in the cDNA, with template-switch universal primer binding. MiXCR, applied by TCRdb to the 5' RACE reads, yields one record per CDR3 protein. The data show about 690,000 distinct CDR3 sequences, 6% to 6.5% seen once. The sequence came from a man between 18 and 29 years old in good health. Sequencing was carried out using naive T cells sorted from blood.

CDR3 nucleotides: TGTGCCAGCAGCCCTCCCCGGGACAAAGCCACTGAAGCTTTCTTT. It yields the protein CASSPPRDKATEAFF. The J gene is TRBJ1-1, the V gene TRBV7-9, with D tentatively TRBD1 (6 bases). This CDR3 spans 15 amino acids. The V gene lost 5 bases and the J gene lost 4 bases, with 17 bases spanning the gap. Germline CDR1 and CDR2: SEHNR and FQNEAQ (reference sequence).